Sequencing of this TCR beta chain was carried out in a study of Graves' ophthalmopathy and Graves' hyperthyroidism. Study conclusions and caveats: In predicting ophthalmopathy progression, the model reached roughly 69% sensitivity and approximately 72% specificity.

This clonotype was seen only a few times. Antigen specificity is unknown. Trimming removed 5 bases from V and 5 bases from J; junction bases left unmatched: 10. Germline CDR1 is SQVTM and CDR2 is ANQGSEA. The CDR3 is 14 residues long. RNA served as the template for amplifying TCR beta CDR3 regions. An opening RT-PCR round employed HTBI primers and preceded a second-round multiplex PCR. TCRdb re-called the multiplex PCR reads with MiXCR, one entry per CDR3 protein. The table records over a million distinct CDR3 sequences, less than 45% of them present only once. This TCR was recovered from an adult man with Graves' hyperthyroidism. The chain joins TRBV29-1 to TRBJ2-5; 8 bases are a match to TRBD2. The source material was peripheral blood or thyroid tissue (not recorded which). The CDR3 here is CSVRKRERGETQYF. The CDR3 DNA reads TGCAGCGTTCGAAAGCGGGAGCGGGGTGAGACCCAGTACTTC.